This T cell receptor beta chain was captured by sequencing in a study of lymphopenia after photon versus proton radiotherapy. The study, taken as a whole, reports: Proton therapy kept repertoires fairly stable, unlike photons, which gained effector/memory cells. Oligoclonal CD8+ Temra expansion after nadir drove photon patients' diversity drop.

Libraries were prepared by immunoSEQ multiplex PCR; TCRdb keeps only in-frame clonotypes and omits some of them. The sample lists 150,000 to 200,000 clones, around nine tenths occurring once. Unmatched junction bases numbered 9, after V lost 0 bases and J lost 2 bases. The CDR3 consists of 18 residues. Germline assignment: CDR1 SGHAT and CDR2 FQDESV (reference sequence). Concerning this clone itself: Its antigen is undetermined.

The chain combines TRBV11-1 with TRBJ2-1, with 8 positions matching TRBD2. The receptor's source is a man aged 50 or older with gastric cancer. Sequenced material: peripheral blood, taken from a patient treated with photon-based radiotherapy. CDR3 sequence: CASSLARPGRVPYNEQFF. The CDR3 DNA sequence: TGTGCCAGCAGCTTAGCGCGGCCCGGGAGGGTACCCTACAATGAGCAGTTCTTC. The full variable domain, its missing parts supplied by reference TRBV11-1 and TRBJ2-1, is EAEVAQSPRYKITEKSQAVAFWCDPISGHATLYWYRQILGQGPELLVQFQDESVVDDSQLPKDRFSAERLKGVDSTLKIQPAELGDSAMYLCASSLARPGRVPYNEQFFGPGTRLTVL.